Following are 27 T cell receptor beta chains from one sample sequenced in a study of T cells in Graves' hyperthyroidism and ophthalmopathy. RNA transcripts served as the template for amplifying TCR beta CDR3 regions. Researchers ran a first-round RT-PCR on the TCR CDR3 using the HTBI primer set. TCRdb re-called the multiplex PCR reads with MiXCR, one entry per CDR3 protein. The sample includes 300,000 to 450,000 distinct CDR3 sequences, about a sixth of them seen just once. The specimen was blood. These receptors all stem from a woman aged 40-49 years with Graves' ophthalmopathy.

This clonotype has at least ten counts. The chain recombines TRBV6-2 or TRBV6-3 with TRBJ2-5; D unclear. V lost 2 bases, J lost 5 bases, and 6 bases lay in between. This CDR3 region has 12 residues. Germline CDR1 MNHEY, CDR2 SVGEGT. CDR3 sequence reads: CASSYTPETQYF. CDR3 DNA sequence: TGTGCCAGCAGTTACACCCCGGAGACCCAGTACTTC.

This clonotype was seen ten or more times. The chain joins TRBV28 to TRBJ1-5, with TRBD1 identical over 8 bases. Losses at the gene ends were 7 bases for V and 7 bases for J; bases not matched to a gene: 6. This CDR3 contains 13 residues. In germline, CDR1 is MDHEN, CDR2 SYDVKM. The DNA of the CDR3 is TGTGCCAGCACAAACAGGGGGAAACAGCCCCAGCATTTT. Protein: CASTNRGKQPQHF.

This clonotype was detected many times. This chain connects TRBV11-2 to TRBJ1-1; 8 bases are a match to TRBD1. This CDR3 region has 16 residues. V gave up 1 base and J gave up 4 bases; unmatched junction bases: 8. CDR1 SGHAT and CDR2 FQNNGV come from the germline V gene. DNA of the CDR3: TGTGCCAGCAGCTTAGTCTCAGGGGGCCATGGCACTGAAGCTTTCTTT. Residues: CASSLVSGGHGTEAFF.

Note on this clonotype: A much more abundant neighbour one base away suggests this may be a read error. The rearrangement links TRBV7-2 to TRBJ1-6, with a weak D call TRBD1 (5 bases). This CDR3 spans 14 amino acids. Germline loops: CDR1 SGHTA, CDR2 FQGNSA. V was cut by 5 bases and J by 9 bases, with 14 bases left in between. This CDR3 reads CASSLDRNSSPLHF. The CDR3 DNA is TGTGCCAGCAGCCTCGACAGAAACAGTTCACCCCTCCACTTT.

This rearrangement joins TRBV20-1 to TRBJ1-1, with TRBD1 matching 7 bases. The V gene's germline CDR1 is DFQATT and CDR2 SNEGSKA (reference sequence). The CDR3 contains 14 residues. V shed 3 bases and J 10 bases; nucleotides not matched to a gene: 14. In DNA, the CDR3 is TGCAGTGCTAGGCCCAGCCTGGGGACAGTTCTAGCTTTCTTT. Translation gives CSARPSLGTVLAFF.

Of note for this clonotype: Just one base apart from a much larger clone, this may be a read error. No conserved phenylalanine or tryptophan is present at the end of the CDR3, so a read error is the likely explanation. The V and J genes are TRBV7-6 and TRBJ2-2; unclear D gene. The V gene lost 4 bases and the J gene lost 6 bases, with 9 bases spanning the gap. This CDR3 contains 13 residues. CDR1 and CDR2 from the germline V gene are SGHVS and FNYEAQ. The CDR3 DNA is TGTGCCAGCAGCTCCAGCTCCGCCGGGGAGCTGTTTTCT. This translates into CASSSSSAGELFS.

The chain is built from TRBV6-2 or TRBV6-3 and TRBJ1-5; D remains ambiguous. The CDR3 runs 14 residues. In germline, CDR1 is MNHEY, CDR2 SVGEGT. Between the trimmed V and J ends, which lost 0 bases and 6 bases, there was a span of 9 bases. The CDR3 loop is CASSYSRRAQPQHF. The CDR3 coding sequence is TGTGCCAGCAGTTACTCAAGGCGGGCTCAGCCCCAGCATTTT.

This clonotype was detected ten times or more. V and J are TRBV12-3 or TRBV12-4 and TRBJ2-7; TRBD2 matches at 10 bases. Trimming took 3 bases from V and 6 from J; bases not matched to a gene: 5. The CDR3 covers 14 residues. In DNA, the CDR3 is TGTGCCAGCAGTTTTGGAAGCGGGAGGGCCGAGCAGTACTTC. Amino acid sequence: CASSFGSGRAEQYF.

This clonotype showed up many times. The gene calls are TRBV30 and TRBJ1-1, with TRBD1 as a possible D gene (5 bases). The CDR3 runs 14 residues. Germline V gene lookup returns CDR1 GTSNPN and CDR2 SVGIG (reference sequence). V was cut by 7 bases and J by 1 base, with 16 bases left in between. This CDR3 reads CASQRQSWNTEAFF. The CDR3 nucleotides are TGTGCCTCCCAACGACAGAGCTGGAACACTGAAGCTTTCTTT.

This clonotype has a count of ten or more. The chain combines TRBV5-1 with TRBJ2-7; D perhaps matches TRBD1 (6 bases). Between the trimmed V and J ends, which lost 0 bases and 2 bases, there was a span of 9 bases. Germline assignment: CDR1 SGHRS and CDR2 YFSETQ. The CDR3 covers 14 residues. CDR3 sequence (DNA): TGCGCCAGCAGCTTGGGTTACAGGGCCTACGAGCAGTACTTC. Amino acids: CASSLGYRAYEQYF.

This clonotype was observed many times. The rearrangement uses TRBV7-8 and TRBJ1-1; D gene ambiguous. V was pared by 0 bases and J by 11 bases, with 13 bases between. This CDR3 has 13 amino acids. CDR1 and CDR2 from the germline V gene are SGHVS and FQNEAQ. CDR3 sequence reads: CASSLAGPVDAFF. Here the CDR3 DNA reads TGTGCCAGCAGCTTAGCCGGGCCCGTGGATGCTTTCTTT.

This clonotype was seen many times. V is TRBV28 and J is TRBJ1-2; perhaps TRBD1 as D (5 bases). CDR3 length: 16 residues. Germline CDR1 and CDR2: MDHEN and SYDVKM. V was clipped by 6 bases and J by 0 bases, with 17 bases between them. Written as DNA, the CDR3 is TGTGCCAGCAGCTCCCACAACAGGAGAGCTAACTATGGCTACACCTTC. It yields the protein CASSSHNRRANYGYTF.

This clonotype was found many times. The J gene is TRBJ1-2, the V gene TRBV28; TRBD1 matches at 9 bases. The CDR3 is made up of 13 amino acids. Germline loops: CDR1 MDHEN, CDR2 SYDVKM. J was trimmed by 8 bases and V by 5 bases; bases with no gene match: 6. Written as DNA, the CDR3 is TGTGCCAGCAGTCTCCGGGACAGGGAAGGCTACACCTTC. Encoded protein: CASSLRDREGYTF.

This clonotype was observed a handful of times. The CDR3 coding sequence is TGCGCCAGCAGCCAAGTCGGGACAGGGGACTACGAGCAGTACTTC. The encoded protein is CASSQVGTGDYEQYF. The chain employs TRBV4-1 and TRBJ2-7; TRBD1 matches at 10 bases. V lost 1 base and J lost 3; bases outside the gene matches: 3. Germline V gene lookup returns CDR1 MGHRA and CDR2 YSYEKL. There are 15 residues in the CDR3.

This clonotype was observed many times. The chain employs TRBV10-3 and TRBJ2-2, with TRBD1 as a possible D gene (5 bases). The CDR3 sequence is 16 residues long. Trimming removed 0 bases at V and 4 bases at J, with 12 bases between. Germline V CDR1 and CDR2: ENHRY, SYGVKD. The CDR3 region has the DNA TGTGCCATCAGTGAGTCTAGGGGATTAAGCACCGGGGAGCTGTTTTTT. Its translation is CAISESRGLSTGELFF.

The CDR3 is CASSQVGGSHEQYF. CDR3 coding DNA: TGCGCCAGCAGCCAAGTAGGTGGGTCCCACGAGCAGTACTTC. This sequence joins TRBV4-1 and TRBJ2-7; the D is unclear. Trimming shortened V by 1 base and J by 5 bases, and 12 bases separated the two germline ends. The CDR3 runs 14 residues. CDR1 MGHRA and CDR2 YSYEKL come from the germline V gene.

The chain combines TRBV9 with TRBJ1-6; no reliable D call. V lost 0 bases and J lost 10, with 14 bases in between. Germline V gene sequence: CDR1 SGDLS, CDR2 YYNGEE. The CDR3 is 15 amino acids. The CDR3 DNA reads TGTGCCAGCAGCGTAGATTGGGGAACTGGGTCACCCCTCCACTTT. This codes for CASSVDWGTGSPLHF.

On this clonotype: This may be a read error: a much more frequent sequence differs by one nucleotide. The chain couples TRBV11-2 to TRBJ2-7; possibly TRBD2 for D (6 bases). CDR1 and CDR2 from the germline V gene are SGHAT and FQNNGV. Trimming removed 1 base from V and 0 bases from J, with 13 bases in between. This CDR3 spans 16 amino acids. CDR3: CASSLVGGGSSYEQYF. The CDR3, as DNA: TGTGCCAGCAGCTTAGTTGGCGGAGGGAGCTCCTACGAGCAGTACTTC.

Ten or more counts support this clonotype. This rearrangement joins TRBV19 to TRBJ2-7; a weak D match, TRBD2 (6 bases). Trimming left V 1 base short and J 0 bases short, with 7 bases between. CDR3 size: 14 residues. Germline V lookup: CDR1 LNHDA, CDR2 SQIVND (reference sequence). For the CDR3, the DNA is TGTGCCAGTAGTATAGCCGGGAGCTCCTACGAGCAGTACTTC. Encoded protein: CASSIAGSSYEQYF.

This clonotype has at least ten counts. The CDR3 spells CASSKTGGDLVVYEQYF. In DNA, the CDR3 is TGTGCCAGCAGTAAGACAGGGGGCGACCTGGTCGTCTACGAGCAGTACTTC. This chain links TRBV27 with TRBJ2-7; 10 nucleotides line up with TRBD1. The CDR3 covers 17 residues. V was clipped by 5 bases and J by 3 bases; unmatched bases: 13. Germline CDR1 is MNHEY and CDR2 is SMNVEV (reference sequence).

In its sample, this clonotype was seen a few times. The V and J genes are TRBV9 and TRBJ2-2; 10 bases line up with TRBD2. This CDR3 is built from 18 residues. Germline CDR1 and CDR2: SGDLS and YYNGEE. Germline trimming cut 2 bases from V and 0 bases from J; bases unmatched to any gene: 7. The CDR3 DNA follows: TGTGCCAGCAGCGTTACTAGCGGGAACTCTCCGAACACCGGGGAGCTGTTTTTT. Translated: CASSVTSGNSPNTGELFF.

This clonotype was counted many times. The gene calls are TRBV29-1 and TRBJ2-7, with 7 bases fitting TRBD1. The CDR3 has 12 residues. Trimming at V came to 7 bases and at J to 2 bases, leaving 5 bases not matched to a gene. Germline V gene sequence: CDR1 SQVTM, CDR2 ANQGSEA. CDR3 residues: CSGRDSAYEQYF. In DNA, the CDR3 is TGCAGCGGTAGGGACAGCGCCTACGAGCAGTACTTC.

This clonotype has at least ten counts. V gene TRBV20-1 combines with J gene TRBJ2-5; D not certain. Germline CDR1 reads DFQATT; CDR2 reads SNEGSKA (reference sequence). Deletions cut 2 bases from V and 10 bases from J, with 11 bases between. The CDR3 consists of 11 residues. CDR3 amino acids: CSARPRGNQYF. CDR3 coding DNA: TGCAGTGCTAGACCGAGAGGTAACCAGTACTTC.

This clonotype was found many times. The chain couples TRBV6-1 to TRBJ2-3; 9 bases agree with TRBD1. This CDR3 is 15 amino acids long. Germline lookup yields CDR1 MNHNS and CDR2 SASEGT. V shed 6 bases and J 5 bases; nucleotides not matched to a gene: 9. The CDR3 DNA follows: TGTGCCAGCAGCAAACAGGGGGCGAGTGGAGATACGCAGTATTTT. Translating it yields CASSKQGASGDTQYF.

The J gene is TRBJ2-5, the V gene TRBV4-2; 7 bases are shared with TRBD2. This CDR3 comprises 15 residues. V lost 1 base, J lost 5 bases, and 7 bases stayed unmatched. Germline V lookup: CDR1 LGHNA, CDR2 YNFKEQ. CDR3 sequence reads: CASSQGIEGGETQYF. Here the CDR3 DNA reads TGTGCCAGCAGCCAAGGAATCGAGGGAGGGGAGACCCAGTACTTC.

A note on this clonotype: Germline is not matched at one junction end, which may reflect a read error. The chain combines TRBV12-3 or TRBV12-4 with TRBJ2-6, with TRBD1 as a possible D gene (6 bases). The CDR3 is 18 amino acids. The CDR3 DNA reads TGTGCCAGCAGTTTTCACTTTTTGGGGGCTTCTGGGGCCTACGTCCTGACTTTC. Its protein is CASSFHFLGASGAYVLTF.

V gene TRBV6-2 or TRBV6-3 combines with J gene TRBJ2-4; maybe TRBD2 (6 bases). V shed 2 bases and J shed 1 base, with 24 bases lying between them. Germline assignment: CDR1 MNHEY and CDR2 SVGEGT. CDR3 length: 20 residues. The CDR3 DNA reads as TGTGCCAGCAGTTACACGGGATTTTTGAGGGAACGGGAGGCCAAAAACATTCAGTACTTC. Its protein product is CASSYTGFLREREAKNIQYF.